Listed here are 21 T cell receptor beta chains from one sample, sequenced in a study of OX40 agonist ivuxolimab in advanced cancers. TCRdb's table, derived via immunoSEQ multiplex PCR, lists solely in-frame clones and lacks some. The sample records tens of thousands of clones, 75% to 90% being singletons. The sequencing here drew on CD4+ or CD8+ T cells sorted from blood, taken in a trial of the OX40 agonist ivuxolimab. The receptor source for this set is an adult with an advanced solid tumor such as melanoma, head and neck, liver or kidney cancer.

CDR3 in amino acids: CAWSSGNYGYTF. CDR3 coding DNA: TGTGCCTGGTCCTCCGGGAACTATGGCTACACCTTC. The rearrangement joins TRBV30 to TRBJ1-2; D ambiguous. Trimming cost V 5 bases and J 2 bases, with 9 bases left between them. CDR3 length: 12 residues. Germline-derived CDR1 and CDR2 are GTSNPN and SVGIG (reference sequence).

The table lists this clone with a few counts. The V gene is TRBV5-1, the J gene TRBJ2-2; possibly TRBD1 or TRBD2 for D (6 bases each). The CDR3 is 13 residues long. Trimming cost V 0 bases and J 9 bases, with 9 bases left between them. CDR1 is SGHRS, CDR2 YFSETQ, per germline. CDR3 in amino acids: CASSLERGRELFF. The CDR3 DNA sequence: TGCGCCAGCAGCTTGGAACGGGGGCGGGAGCTGTTTTTT.

The chain employs TRBV19 and TRBJ1-2; 9 nucleotides line up with TRBD1. CDR3 length: 13 residues. Unmatched junction bases numbered 4, after V lost 5 bases and J lost 6 bases. In germline, CDR1 is LNHDA, CDR2 SQIVND (reference sequence). This CDR3 reads CASSPRDRDGYTF. CDR3 coding DNA: TGTGCCAGTAGTCCTCGGGACAGGGATGGCTACACCTTC.

This rearrangement joins TRBV28 to TRBJ2-5, with D unresolved. This CDR3 has 10 residues. The V gene's germline CDR1 is MDHEN and CDR2 SYDVKM. V was pared by 11 bases and J by 4 bases, with 8 bases between. The CDR3 reads CACLGETQYF. The CDR3 nucleotides are TGTGCCTGTCTCGGAGAGACCCAGTACTTC.

The V call is TRBV6-6, the J call TRBJ2-7; D gene ambiguous. The CDR3 has 13 amino acids. From germline, CDR1 is MNHNY and CDR2 SVGAGI (reference sequence). Trimming stripped 2 bases from V and 6 bases from J, with 11 bases between. Here the CDR3 reads CASSYDGPSEQYF. In nucleotides, the CDR3 is TGTGCCAGCAGTTACGACGGGCCGTCCGAGCAGTACTTC.

The genes are TRBV2 and TRBJ2-1; D may be TRBD2 (6 bases). The CDR3 length is 13 residues. V lost 8 bases, J lost 7 bases, and 15 bases lay in between. The germline V gene encodes CDR1 SNHLY and CDR2 FYNNEI. Here the CDR3 DNA reads TGTGCCAGCCTCCTTGGGACTGGAAATGAGCAGTTCTTC. As protein: CASLLGTGNEQFF.

The chain carries TRBV20-1 and TRBJ1-2; TRBD1 might be the D (5 bases). V lost 6 bases, J lost 8 bases, and 10 bases lay in between. CDR3 length equals 10 residues. Per the germline V gene, CDR1 is DFQATT and CDR2 is SNEGSKA (reference sequence). CDR3: CSALGGGYTF. The CDR3 nucleotides are TGCAGTGCCCTCGGGGGGGGCTACACCTTC.

V gene TRBV19 combines with J gene TRBJ1-5; D unclear. Trimming pared 4 bases from V and 0 bases from J, leaving 16 bases between. This CDR3 region has 17 residues. CDR1 is LNHDA, CDR2 SQIVND, per germline (reference sequence). The CDR3 sequence is CASSTRGPTHSNQPQHF. CDR3 nucleotide sequence: TGTGCCAGTAGTACCCGCGGACCGACACATAGCAATCAGCCCCAGCATTTT.

The V call is TRBV5-1, the J call TRBJ1-4; no definite D call. This CDR3 region has 15 residues. Trimming removed 3 bases from V and 0 bases from J, with 9 bases in between. From germline, CDR1 is SGHRS and CDR2 YFSETQ. The chain's CDR3 is CASSSTGATNEKLFF. CDR3 nucleotides: TGCGCCAGCAGCTCCACCGGAGCAACTAATGAAAAACTGTTTTTT.

This clone showed up just a few times. V usage is TRBV28 and J usage is TRBJ2-1; the match to TRBD1 covers 10 bases. Per the germline V gene, CDR1 is MDHEN and CDR2 is SYDVKM. V dropped 6 bases and J dropped 0; count of bases not matched to a gene: 8. The CDR3 totals 17 residues. CDR3 sequence (DNA): TGTGCCAGCAGCCCAGACAGGGGGCCTAGCTCCTACAATGAGCAGTTCTTC. Amino acids: CASSPDRGPSSYNEQFF.

The chain has TRBV4-1 and TRBJ2-3; 7 nucleotides match TRBD2. CDR1 MGHRA and CDR2 YSYEKL come from the germline V gene. V was clipped by 0 bases and J by 3 bases; unmatched bases: 9. There are 17 residues in the CDR3. CDR3 DNA sequence: TGCGCCAGCAGCCAAGAATCGATGGGGGGGGAAACAGATACGCAGTATTTT. Its protein is CASSQESMGGETDTQYF.

The chain combines TRBV12-5 with TRBJ2-5; 7 bases map to TRBD1. Germline V lookup: CDR1 LGHNT, CDR2 FRNRAP. The ends lost 5 bases at V and 2 bases at J; junction bases unmatched: 8. The length of the CDR3 is 15 residues. CDR3: CASGARDRGQETQYF. For the CDR3, the DNA is TGTGCTAGTGGTGCCCGGGACAGAGGGCAAGAGACCCAGTACTTC.

This clone was seen once. This chain connects TRBV9 to TRBJ2-5; D unclear. Between the trimmed V and J ends, which lost 0 bases and 5 bases, there was a span of 11 bases. The germline gives CDR1 SGDLS, CDR2 YYNGEE. The CDR3 has 14 residues. CDR3 sequence (DNA): TGTGCCAGCAGCGTAGCGGTGGATCGGGAGACCCAGTACTTC. It specifies CASSVAVDRETQYF.

The chain has TRBV10-2 and TRBJ1-1; maybe TRBD1 (5 bases). CDR1 and CDR2 (germline): WSHSY, SAAADI. The CDR3 contains 14 residues. V was clipped by 10 bases and J by 3 bases, with 18 bases between them. The CDR3 DNA follows: TGCGCCACGCGCCCGGACGGGGCGTACACTGAAGCTTTCTTT. Protein sequence: CATRPDGAYTEAFF.

The CDR3, as DNA: TGTGCCAGCAACCTGGGACGGACGAACACTGAAGCTTTCTTT. The encoded protein is CASNLGRTNTEAFF. The chain uses TRBV6-1 and TRBJ1-1; TRBD1 might be the D (5 bases). The V and J ends lost 7 bases and 1 base respectively, with 13 bases between them. CDR1 MNHNS and CDR2 SASEGT come from the germline V gene. The CDR3 runs 14 residues.

The chain recombines TRBV19 with TRBJ1-4; D remains ambiguous. The V end lost 1 base, the J end lost 8 bases, and 14 bases lay between the germline ends. Germline CDR1 LNHDA, CDR2 SQIVND (reference sequence). The CDR3 has 15 residues. The CDR3 reads CASSIVGVPGEKLFF. CDR3 sequence (DNA): TGTGCCAGTAGTATAGTGGGCGTCCCGGGAGAAAAACTGTTTTTT.

Note on this clone: One junction end does not reproduce the germline sequence, and a read error may be involved. This chain joins TRBV7-3 and TRBJ2-3; TRBD1 agrees at 7 bases. There are 14 residues in the CDR3. Per germline, CDR1 SGHTA and CDR2 FQGTGA. The CDR3 sequence is CASSVTGATDTQYF. The CDR3 nucleotides read TGTGCCAGCAGCGTAACAGGGGCCACAGATACGCAGTATTTT.

The V call is TRBV2, the J call TRBJ2-5; no clear D. Gene TRBJ2-7 matches the end of the DNA better, so the J call may be wrong. The CDR3 loop spans 14 amino acids. Germline V gene lookup returns CDR1 SNHLY and CDR2 FYNNEI. The CDR3: CASSEGADRYEQYF. In nucleotides, the CDR3 is TGTGCCAGCAGTGAAGGGGCCGACCGCTACGAGCAGTACTTC.

The V gene is TRBV7-2, the J gene TRBJ2-5; D ambiguous. Deletions cut 1 base from V and 5 bases from J, with 11 bases between. This CDR3 spans 14 amino acids. Germline assignment: CDR1 SGHTA and CDR2 FQGNSA. This CDR3 reads CASSLGGFGETQYF. For the CDR3, the DNA is TGTGCCAGCAGCTTAGGGGGATTTGGGGAGACCCAGTACTTC.

The chain couples TRBV27 to TRBJ2-3, with TRBD2 matching 12 bases. V lost 5 bases and J lost 2; bases outside the gene matches: 8. The germline CDR1 and CDR2 sequences are MNHEY and SMNVEV (reference sequence). The CDR3 covers 17 residues. The CDR3 loop reads CASSPRGLAGPTDTQYF. Here the CDR3 DNA reads TGTGCCAGCAGTCCTAGAGGACTAGCGGGGCCCACAGATACGCAGTATTTT.

The chain uses TRBV6-5 and TRBJ2-7; 11 bases line up with TRBD1. The germline gives CDR1 MNHEY, CDR2 SVGAGI. The CDR3 length is 14 residues. The V and J ends lost 6 bases and 5 bases, in that order; junction bases with no gene match: 6. Here the CDR3 reads CASSAGQGADEQYF. The DNA for the CDR3 is TGTGCCAGCAGCGCCGGACAGGGGGCGGACGAGCAGTACTTC.